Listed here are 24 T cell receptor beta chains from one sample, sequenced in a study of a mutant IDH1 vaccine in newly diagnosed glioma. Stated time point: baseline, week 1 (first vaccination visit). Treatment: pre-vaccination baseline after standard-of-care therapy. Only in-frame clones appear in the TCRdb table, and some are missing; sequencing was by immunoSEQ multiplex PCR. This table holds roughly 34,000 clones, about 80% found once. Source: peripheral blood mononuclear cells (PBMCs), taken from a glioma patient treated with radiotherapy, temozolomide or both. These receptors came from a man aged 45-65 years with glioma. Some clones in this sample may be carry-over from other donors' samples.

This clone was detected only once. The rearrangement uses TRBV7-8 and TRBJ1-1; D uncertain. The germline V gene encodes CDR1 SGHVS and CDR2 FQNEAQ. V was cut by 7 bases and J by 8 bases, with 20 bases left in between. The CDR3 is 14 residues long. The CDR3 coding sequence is TGTGCCAGCACTCCGATCCGGATGAGGGCGGAAGCTTTCTTT. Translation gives CASTPIRMRAEAFF. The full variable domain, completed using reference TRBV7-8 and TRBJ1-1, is GAGVSQSPRYKVAKRGQDVALRCDPISGHVSLFWYQQALGQGPEFLTYFQNEAQLDKSGLPSDRFFAERPEGSVSTLKIQRTQQEDSAVYLCASTPIRMRAEAFFGQGTRLTVV.

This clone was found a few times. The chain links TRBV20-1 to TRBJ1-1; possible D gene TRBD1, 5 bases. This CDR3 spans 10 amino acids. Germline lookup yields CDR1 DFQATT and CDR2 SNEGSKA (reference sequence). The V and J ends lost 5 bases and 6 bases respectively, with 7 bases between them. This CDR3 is CSAWGAEAFF. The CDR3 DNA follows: TGCAGTGCTTGGGGCGCTGAAGCTTTCTTT.

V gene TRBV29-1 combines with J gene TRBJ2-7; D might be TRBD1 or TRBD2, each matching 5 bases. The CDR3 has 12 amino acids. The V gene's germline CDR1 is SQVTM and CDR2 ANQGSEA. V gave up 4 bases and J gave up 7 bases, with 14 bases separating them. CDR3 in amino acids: CSVGGGVGEQYF. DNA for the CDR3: TGCAGCGTTGGTGGGGGAGTGGGTGAGCAGTACTTC.

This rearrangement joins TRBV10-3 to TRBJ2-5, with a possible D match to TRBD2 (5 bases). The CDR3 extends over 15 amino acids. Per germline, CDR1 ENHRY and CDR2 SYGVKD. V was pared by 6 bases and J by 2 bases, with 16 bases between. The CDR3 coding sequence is TGTGCCATCAGGAACCCCGACGGGATTCAAGAGACCCAGTACTTC. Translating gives CAIRNPDGIQETQYF.

The CDR3 loop reads CASSLTGQGGNQPQHF. The DNA for the CDR3 is TGCGCCAGCAGCTTAACTGGACAGGGCGGCAATCAGCCCCAGCATTTT. V and J are TRBV5-1 and TRBJ1-5; 8 bases agree with TRBD1. Germline trimming cut 2 bases from V and 2 bases from J; bases unmatched to any gene: 6. Germline CDR1 and CDR2: SGHRS and YFSETQ. CDR3 length: 16 amino acids.

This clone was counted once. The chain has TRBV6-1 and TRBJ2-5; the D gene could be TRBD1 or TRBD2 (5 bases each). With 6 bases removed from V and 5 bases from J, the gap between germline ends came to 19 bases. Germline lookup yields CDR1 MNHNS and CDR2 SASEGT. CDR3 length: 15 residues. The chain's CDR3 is CASSSRGILGETQYF. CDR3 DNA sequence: TGTGCCAGCAGCTCCCGGGGCATTCTCGGGGAGACCCAGTACTTC.

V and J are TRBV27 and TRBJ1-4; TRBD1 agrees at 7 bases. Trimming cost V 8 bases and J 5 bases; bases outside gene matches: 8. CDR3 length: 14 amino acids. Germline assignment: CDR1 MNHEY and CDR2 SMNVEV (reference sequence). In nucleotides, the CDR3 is TGTGCCAGCGGAAACAGGGGTTGGAATGAAAAACTGTTTTTT. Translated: CASGNRGWNEKLFF. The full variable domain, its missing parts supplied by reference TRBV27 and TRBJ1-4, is EAQVTQNPRYLITVTGKKLTVTCSQNMNHEYMSWYRQDPGLGLRQIYYSMNVEVTDKGDVPEGYKVSRKEKRNFPLILESPSPNQTSLYFCASGNRGWNEKLFFGSGTQLSVL.

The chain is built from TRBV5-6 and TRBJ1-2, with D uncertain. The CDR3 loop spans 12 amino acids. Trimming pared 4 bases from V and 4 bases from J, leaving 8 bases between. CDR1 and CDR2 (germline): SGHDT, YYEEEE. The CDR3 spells CASSKWTYGYTF. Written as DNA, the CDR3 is TGTGCCAGCAGCAAATGGACCTATGGCTACACCTTC.

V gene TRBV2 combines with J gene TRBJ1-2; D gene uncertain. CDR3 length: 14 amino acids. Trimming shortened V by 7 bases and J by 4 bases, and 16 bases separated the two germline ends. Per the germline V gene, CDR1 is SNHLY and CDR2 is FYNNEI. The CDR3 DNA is TGTGCCAGCACTCAAACAGAATCCCTCTATGGCTACACCTTC. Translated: CASTQTESLYGYTF.

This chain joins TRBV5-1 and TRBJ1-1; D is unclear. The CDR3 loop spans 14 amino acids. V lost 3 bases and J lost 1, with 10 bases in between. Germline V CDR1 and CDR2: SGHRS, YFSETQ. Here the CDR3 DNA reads TGCGCCAGCAGCTCGGCACCGGGGAACACTGAAGCTTTCTTT. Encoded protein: CASSSAPGNTEAFF.

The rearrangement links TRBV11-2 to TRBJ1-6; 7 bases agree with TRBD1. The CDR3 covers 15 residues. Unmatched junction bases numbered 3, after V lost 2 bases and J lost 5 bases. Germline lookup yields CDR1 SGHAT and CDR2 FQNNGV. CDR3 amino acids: CASSLRRGNNSPLHF. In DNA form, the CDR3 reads TGTGCCAGCAGCTTACGCAGGGGGAATAATTCACCCCTCCACTTT.

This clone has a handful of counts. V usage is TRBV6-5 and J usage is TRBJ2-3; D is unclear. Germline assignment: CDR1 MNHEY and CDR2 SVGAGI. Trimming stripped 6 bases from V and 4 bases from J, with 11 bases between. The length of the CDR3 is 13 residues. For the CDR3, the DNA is TGTGCCAGCAGCTCGCTGGCTGCAGATACGCAGTATTTT. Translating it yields CASSSLAADTQYF.

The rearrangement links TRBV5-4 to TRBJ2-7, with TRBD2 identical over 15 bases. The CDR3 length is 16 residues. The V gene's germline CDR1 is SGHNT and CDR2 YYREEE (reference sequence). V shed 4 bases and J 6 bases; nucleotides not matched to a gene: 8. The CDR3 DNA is TGTGCCAGCAGCCCCGGGACTAGCGGGGGGACAGGCGAGCAGTACTTC. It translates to CASSPGTSGGTGEQYF.

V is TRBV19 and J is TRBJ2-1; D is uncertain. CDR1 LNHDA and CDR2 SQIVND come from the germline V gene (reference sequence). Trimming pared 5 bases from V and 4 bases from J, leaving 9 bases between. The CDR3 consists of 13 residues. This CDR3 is CASSGSIYNEQFF. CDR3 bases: TGTGCCAGTAGTGGCAGTATTTACAATGAGCAGTTCTTC. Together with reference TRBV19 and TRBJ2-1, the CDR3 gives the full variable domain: DGGITQSPKYLFRKEGQNVTLSCEQNLNHDAMYWYRQDPGQGLRLIYYSQIVNDFQKGDIAEGYSVSREKKESFPLTVTSAQKNPTAFYLCASSGSIYNEQFFGPGTRLTVL.

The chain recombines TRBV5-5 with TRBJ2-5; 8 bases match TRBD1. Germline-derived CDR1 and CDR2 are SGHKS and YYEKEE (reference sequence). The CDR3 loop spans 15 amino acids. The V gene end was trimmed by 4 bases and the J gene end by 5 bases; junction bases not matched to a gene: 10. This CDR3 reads CASSTGTGIIETQYF. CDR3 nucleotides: TGTGCCAGCAGCACCGGGACAGGTATTATCGAGACCCAGTACTTC.

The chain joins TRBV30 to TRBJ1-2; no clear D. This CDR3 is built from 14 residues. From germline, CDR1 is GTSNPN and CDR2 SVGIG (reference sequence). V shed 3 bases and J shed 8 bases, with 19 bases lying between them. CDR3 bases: TGTGCCTGGAGAGCTAAAAAGGGAGTTGAGGGCTACACCTTC. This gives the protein CAWRAKKGVEGYTF.

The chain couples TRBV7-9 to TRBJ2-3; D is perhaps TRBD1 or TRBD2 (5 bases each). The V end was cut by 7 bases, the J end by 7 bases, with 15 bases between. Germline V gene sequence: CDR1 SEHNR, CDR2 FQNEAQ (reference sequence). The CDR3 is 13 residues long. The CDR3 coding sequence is TGTGCCAGCATGCAGGGCGGGTTGAATACGCAGTATTTT. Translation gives CASMQGGLNTQYF.

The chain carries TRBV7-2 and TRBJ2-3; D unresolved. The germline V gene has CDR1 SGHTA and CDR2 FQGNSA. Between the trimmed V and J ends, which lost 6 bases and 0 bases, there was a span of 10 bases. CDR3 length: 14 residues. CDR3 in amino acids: CASRKTSSTDTQYF. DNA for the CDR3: TGTGCCAGCAGAAAGACTTCCAGCACAGATACGCAGTATTTT.

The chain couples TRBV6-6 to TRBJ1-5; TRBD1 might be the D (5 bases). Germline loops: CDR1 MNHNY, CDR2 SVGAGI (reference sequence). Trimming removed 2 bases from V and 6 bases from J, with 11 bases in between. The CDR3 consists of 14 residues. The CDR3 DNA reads TGTGCCAGCAGTTACATGGGGGTGGCTCAGCCCCAGCATTTT. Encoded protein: CASSYMGVAQPQHF.

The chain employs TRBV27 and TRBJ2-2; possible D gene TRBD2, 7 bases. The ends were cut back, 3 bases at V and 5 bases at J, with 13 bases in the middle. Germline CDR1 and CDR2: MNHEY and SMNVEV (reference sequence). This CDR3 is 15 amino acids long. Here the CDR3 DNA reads TGTGCCAGCAGTTTTGGGGGGGCAGGTACCGGGGAGCTGTTTTTT. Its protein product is CASSFGGAGTGELFF.

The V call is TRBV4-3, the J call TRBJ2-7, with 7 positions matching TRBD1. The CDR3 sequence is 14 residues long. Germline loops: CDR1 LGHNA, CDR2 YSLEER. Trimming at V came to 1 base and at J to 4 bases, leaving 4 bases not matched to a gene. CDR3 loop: CASSQAGGPYEQYF. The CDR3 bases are TGCGCCAGCAGCCAAGCAGGGGGACCATACGAGCAGTACTTC.

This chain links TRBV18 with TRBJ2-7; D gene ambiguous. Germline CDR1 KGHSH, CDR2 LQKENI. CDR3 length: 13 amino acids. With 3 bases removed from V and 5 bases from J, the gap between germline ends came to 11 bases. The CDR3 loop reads CASSPSSRNEQYF. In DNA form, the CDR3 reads TGTGCCAGCTCACCCTCTTCTCGAAACGAGCAGTACTTC. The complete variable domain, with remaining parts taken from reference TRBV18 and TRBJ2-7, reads NAGVMQNPRHLVRRRGQEARLRCSPMKGHSHVYWYRQLPEEGLKFMVYLQKENIIDESGMPKERFSAEFPKEGPSILRIQQVVRGDSAAYFCASSPSSRNEQYFGPGTRLTVT.

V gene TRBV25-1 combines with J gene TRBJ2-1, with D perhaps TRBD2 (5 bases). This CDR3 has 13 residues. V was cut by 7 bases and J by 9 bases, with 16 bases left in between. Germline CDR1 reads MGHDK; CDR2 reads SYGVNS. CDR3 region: CASTPWELGEQFF. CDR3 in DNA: TGTGCCAGCACCCCCTGGGAGCTAGGTGAGCAGTTCTTC.

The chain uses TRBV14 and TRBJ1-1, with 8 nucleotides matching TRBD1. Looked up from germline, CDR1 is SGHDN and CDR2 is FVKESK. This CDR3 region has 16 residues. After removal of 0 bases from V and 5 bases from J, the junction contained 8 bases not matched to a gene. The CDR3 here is CASSQDGGQVWTEAFF. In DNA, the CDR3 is TGTGCCAGCAGCCAAGATGGGGGACAGGTTTGGACTGAAGCTTTCTTT.